The 14 T cell receptor beta chains below were found in one sample sequenced in a study of vaccination and CD4 T cells after COVID-19. Cultured CD4+ T cell DNA was sequenced using the Oncomine TCR Beta short-read assay. MiXCR was run by TCRdb on the PCR reads, yielding one entry per CDR3 protein. The sample has 25,000 or so distinct CDR3 sequences; about 46% are singletons. Treatment described: roughly ten-day PBMC culture with coronavirus spike peptide pools or control peptides (ViraFEST assay). These receptors' targets are unknown. The material sequenced was CD4+ T cells from blood, cultured in vitro. The receptors originated from a human donor who had recovered from COVID-19.

The chain's CDR3 is CASQDTRGTEAFF. The CDR3 region has the DNA TGTGCCAGCCAGGATACCCGGGGGACTGAAGCTTTCTTT. The genes are TRBV6-2 or TRBV6-3 and TRBJ1-1; D is possibly TRBD1 (5 bases). Per the germline V gene, CDR1 is MNHEY and CDR2 is SVGEGT. V dropped 8 bases and J dropped 5 bases, with 15 bases sitting between them. The CDR3 has 13 residues.

This clonotype appeared a few times. The chain employs TRBV18 and TRBJ2-5; 12 bases align to TRBD2. The CDR3 runs 16 residues. The trim removed 3 bases at V and 4 bases at J, leaving 6 bases unmatched. Germline V gene data show CDR1 as KGHSH and CDR2 as LQKENI. The CDR3 DNA follows: TGTGCCAGCTCACCTACGCTGACTAGCGGGAGAGAGACCCAGTACTTC. It specifies CASSPTLTSGRETQYF.

The V and J genes are TRBV6-1 and TRBJ1-5; TRBD1 agrees at 7 bases. The trim removed 5 bases at V and 1 base at J, leaving 11 bases unmatched. CDR1 and CDR2 (germline): MNHNS, SASEGT. The CDR3 runs 17 residues. The CDR3 DNA reads as TGTGCCAGCAGTCCCCAAACCGGGACAGAAAGCAATCAGCCCCAGCATTTT. Amino acid sequence: CASSPQTGTESNQPQHF.

In this sample, this clonotype turned up a few times. The CDR3 nucleotides read TGTGCCAGCGAGGGGTCCAGGGCAAGAAATGGCTACACCTTC. Translated, it gives CASEGSRARNGYTF. The V gene is TRBV25-1, the J gene TRBJ1-2; maybe TRBD1 (5 bases). Deletions cut 8 bases from V and 6 bases from J, with 19 bases between. Germline V gene lookup returns CDR1 MGHDK and CDR2 SYGVNS. The CDR3 is 14 residues long.

The V call is TRBV20-1, the J call TRBJ1-1, with 7 bases aligning to TRBD1. In germline, CDR1 is DFQATT, CDR2 SNEGSKA (reference sequence). V trimming: 4 bases; J trimming: 1 base; junction bases outside the gene matches: 9. The CDR3 is 15 residues long. The CDR3 protein is CSANDAGGTNTEAFF. As DNA, the CDR3 is TGCAGTGCTAATGACGCAGGGGGGACGAACACTGAAGCTTTCTTT.

The chain recombines TRBV6-1 with TRBJ2-2, with a possible D match to TRBD1 (6 bases). Per germline, CDR1 MNHNS and CDR2 SASEGT. The CDR3 spans 14 residues. V lost 7 bases and J 3 bases, leaving 12 bases between the germline ends. CDR3 residues: CASTLDRHTGELFF. CDR3 bases: TGTGCCAGCACATTAGACAGGCACACCGGGGAGCTGTTTTTT.

The CDR3 nucleotides read TGTGCCAGCAGCGTACGGACAGGGTATGGCTACACCTTC. It is translated as CASSVRTGYGYTF. The rearrangement joins TRBV4-2 to TRBJ1-2; 8 bases map to TRBD1. This CDR3 comprises 13 residues. V lost 5 bases to trimming and J lost 5 bases; unmatched junction nucleotides: 4. Germline V gene data show CDR1 as LGHNA and CDR2 as YNFKEQ.

The chain links TRBV6-2 or TRBV6-3 to TRBJ2-5, with D maybe TRBD2 (5 bases). Looked up from germline, CDR1 is MNHEY and CDR2 is SVGEGT. V was trimmed by 2 bases and J by 6 bases, leaving 16 bases between them. The CDR3 totals 15 residues. CDR3 bases: TGTGCCAGCAGTTACCCCACAGCGGTCCGGAAGACCCAGTACTTC. This translates into CASSYPTAVRKTQYF.

This clonotype was observed a handful of times. The chain is built from TRBV7-7 and TRBJ2-2, with 7 bases aligning to TRBD1. Germline loops: CDR1 SSHAT, CDR2 FNYEAQ (reference sequence). The ends lost 1 base at V and 0 bases at J; junction bases unmatched: 5. CDR3 length: 17 residues. The CDR3 region is CASSLDRGPANTGELFF. The CDR3 nucleotides are TGTGCCAGCAGCTTAGACAGGGGCCCTGCGAACACCGGGGAGCTGTTTTTT.

The chain links TRBV6-1 to TRBJ2-1, with D perhaps matching TRBD2 (5 bases). Germline CDR1 and CDR2: MNHNS and SASEGT. With 6 bases removed from V and 8 bases from J, the gap between germline ends came to 20 bases. CDR3 length: 15 residues. The CDR3 coding sequence is TGTGCCAGCAGAAAAGGAGGCCTCTTCATAGATGAGCAGTTCTTC. This sequence encodes CASRKGGLFIDEQFF.

In its sample, this clonotype was seen once. At one boundary the junction diverges from the germline segment, which might be a read error. The chain joins TRBV6-1 to TRBJ1-6, with TRBD1 identical over 9 bases. The germline V gene has CDR1 MNHNS and CDR2 SASEGT. The CDR3 is 15 residues long. CDR3 protein: CASNLQGAQNSPFHF. In DNA form, the CDR3 reads TGTGCCAGCAACCTACAGGGGGCTCAGAATTCACCCTTCCACTTT.

V gene TRBV7-2 combines with J gene TRBJ2-3, with D uncertain. From germline, CDR1 is SGHTA and CDR2 FQGNSA. V was trimmed by 7 bases and J by 4 bases, leaving 9 bases between them. CDR3 length: 12 residues. The CDR3: CASNLMPDTQYF. The CDR3 DNA reads as TGTGCCAGCAATCTTATGCCAGATACGCAGTATTTT.

This clonotype appeared a few times. The rearrangement joins TRBV20-1 to TRBJ2-5; a weak D match, TRBD1 (6 bases). Per germline, CDR1 DFQATT and CDR2 SNEGSKA (reference sequence). Trimming shortened V by 3 bases and J by 4 bases, and 9 bases separated the two germline ends. CDR3 size: 12 residues. The CDR3 sequence is CSASFRGETQYF. The CDR3 coding sequence is TGCAGTGCTAGTTTCAGGGGAGAGACCCAGTACTTC.

Comments on this clonotype: Because the CDR3's place on the DNA is in doubt, the DNA is left out and the CDR3 is given as listed by TCRdb. The J gene is TRBJ2-1, the V gene TRBV7-5. TRBV7-5 has pseudogene status. 15 amino acids form the CDR3, both terminal residues included. The CDR3 loop is CISVPEAFRSYEQYF.